This T cell receptor (beta chain) appears in the sequencing data of a study of identical twins. Study results and limitations: There was more out-of-frame TCR alpha sharing in monozygotic twins than models estimated.

Germline CDR1 SGHRS, CDR2 YFSETQ. The CDR3 consists of 15 residues. The V and J ends lost 0 bases and 7 bases respectively, with 17 bases between them. TCRdb fed the 5' RACE reads into MiXCR, producing one record per CDR3 protein. The sample lists some 500,000 distinct CDR3 sequences, approximately 10% occurring once. With respect to this clonotype: The target antigen is unknown.

The same specimen was also included in a second study, on yellow fever vaccine responses in identical twins.

The TCR originated in a woman aged 18-29 years in good health. The chain has TRBV5-1 and TRBJ2-7; D might be TRBD2 (5 bases). Sequenced: PBMCs. The CDR3 coding sequence is TGCGCCAGCAGCTTGGCCTTAGGACCACCGGGGGAGCAGTACTTC. Translating it yields CASSLALGPPGEQYF.